The 25 T cell receptor beta chains presented below share a single source sample, sequenced in a study of blood T cell repertoires in COVID-19 (dated by TCRdb to between 2020 and 2021). Receptors were amplified or captured by the immunoSEQ multiplex PCR assay. TCRdb provides this immuneACCESS table in a form limited to in-frame rearrangements. Some clones are lacking; in checked studies, under half of them reflect an unresolved V gene, and why the rest are absent is not known. The sample has around 250,000 clones on record, more than 75% of them singletons. The ten largest clones capture about 8.6% of the sample. Sequences were obtained from peripheral blood. The receptors shown here come from a man aged 35 to 55 with active or convalescent COVID-19.

This chain joins TRBV5-1 and TRBJ1-6; a possible D gene is TRBD1 (6 bases). Germline CDR1 SGHRS, CDR2 YFSETQ. The CDR3 is 14 amino acids. V was trimmed by 5 bases and J by 7 bases, leaving 13 bases between them. CDR3 amino acids: CASSSTGSNSPLHF. The CDR3 DNA reads as TGCGCCAGCAGTAGCACAGGGTCGAATTCACCCCTCCACTTT.

This chain joins TRBV3-1 (or the pseudogene TRBV3-2) and TRBJ1-5; D is unresolved. CDR1 and CDR2 from the germline V gene are LGHDT and YNNKEL (reference sequence). The V gene lost 0 bases and the J gene lost 4 bases, with 13 bases spanning the gap. This CDR3 region has 16 residues. CDR3 sequence (DNA): TGTGCCAGCAGCCAAGAGAGTGCAGGTGCTAATCAGCCCCAGCATTTT. It encodes CASSQESAGANQPQHF.

The J gene is TRBJ2-2, the V gene TRBV24-1; TRBD1 is a possible D gene (5 bases). The CDR3 extends over 15 amino acids. Looked up from germline, CDR1 is KGHDR and CDR2 is SFDVKD. V gave up 4 bases and J gave up 1 base, with 9 bases separating them. Here the CDR3 DNA reads TGTGCCACCAGTGACCCCGACAGGAACACCGGGGAGCTGTTTTTT. It encodes CATSDPDRNTGELFF.

V gene TRBV27 combines with J gene TRBJ1-5, with D maybe TRBD1 (5 bases). The CDR3 runs 14 residues. Germline CDR1 and CDR2: MNHEY and SMNVEV (reference sequence). V was trimmed by 6 bases and J by 5 bases, leaving 14 bases between them. This CDR3 reads CASSMEGYHQPQHF. For the CDR3, the DNA is TGTGCCAGCAGCATGGAGGGGTATCATCAGCCCCAGCATTTT.

The rearrangement joins TRBV27 to TRBJ1-2, with TRBD1 as a possible D gene (5 bases). Germline CDR1 is MNHEY and CDR2 is SMNVEV (reference sequence). The CDR3 has 12 amino acids. Trimming took 8 bases from V and 7 from J, leaving 14 bases between them. CDR3 DNA sequence: TGTGCCAGCCGAAGCCTAAGGGGTGGCTACACCTTC. Translating it yields CASRSLRGGYTF.

V usage is TRBV30 and J usage is TRBJ1-2, with 10 bases that match TRBD1. Germline values: CDR1 GTSNPN, CDR2 SVGIG (reference sequence). The CDR3 contains 13 residues. The V gene end was trimmed by 7 bases and the J gene end by 3 bases; junction bases not matched to a gene: 5. CDR3 in amino acids: CASRQGAYYGYTF. The CDR3 nucleotides read TGTGCCTCTAGACAGGGGGCTTACTATGGCTACACCTTC. The entire variable domain, with the rest obtained from reference TRBV30 and TRBJ1-2, is as follows: SQTIHQWPATLVQPVGSPLSLECTVEGTSNPNLYWYRQAAGRGLQLLFYSVGIGQISSEVPQNLSASRPQDRQFILSSKKLLLSDSGFYLCASRQGAYYGYTFGSGTRLTVV.

The DNA of the CDR3 is TGTGCCAGCACGCCAGGGACACCTACAAACTATGGCTACACCTTC. It is translated as CASTPGTPTNYGYTF. The chain uses TRBV6-5 and TRBJ1-2, with D possibly TRBD1 on 6 matching bases. The CDR3 length is 15 residues. The germline V gene encodes CDR1 MNHEY and CDR2 SVGAGI. V was shortened by 7 bases and J by 2 bases, with 17 bases between the two germline ends.

The chain recombines TRBV11-3 with TRBJ2-5; 7 nucleotides align to TRBD1. The V segment lost 1 base and the J segment 0 bases; nucleotides outside the gene matches: 5. Germline lookup yields CDR1 SGHNT and CDR2 YENEEA. The CDR3 runs 16 residues. CDR3 sequence (DNA): TGTGCCAGCAGCTTAGGACAGGGTGGTAACCAAGAGACCCAGTACTTC. Encoded protein: CASSLGQGGNQETQYF.

The rearrangement joins TRBV9 to TRBJ1-2; 8 nucleotides line up with TRBD1. This CDR3 contains 14 residues. Germline V gives CDR1 SGDLS, CDR2 YYNGEE. J gave up 2 bases and V 2 bases, and 2 bases lay outside the gene matches. CDR3 loop: CASSVRTGNYGYTF. CDR3 sequence (DNA): TGTGCCAGCAGCGTTAGGACAGGGAACTATGGCTACACCTTC.

The V call is TRBV6-1, the J call TRBJ2-7, with D possibly being TRBD2 (6 bases). The germline V and J ends were trimmed by 2 bases and 4 bases, with 15 bases remaining between them. Germline V lookup: CDR1 MNHNS, CDR2 SASEGT. The CDR3 runs to 15 residues. DNA of the CDR3: TGTGCCAGCAGTGAAATAGGCGGGACTGGATACGAGCAGTACTTC. It yields the protein CASSEIGGTGYEQYF.

This chain uses TRBV30 with TRBJ1-5; D is perhaps TRBD1 (5 bases). Germline V lookup: CDR1 GTSNPN, CDR2 SVGIG (reference sequence). Trimming took 0 bases from V and 1 from J, leaving 7 bases between them. This CDR3 spans 14 amino acids. Written as DNA, the CDR3 is TGTGCCTGGAGTGTACGACAGAGCAATCAGCCCCAGCATTTT. Translated: CAWSVRQSNQPQHF. Combining the CDR3 with reference TRBV30 and TRBJ1-5 gives the whole variable domain SQTIHQWPATLVQPVGSPLSLECTVEGTSNPNLYWYRQAAGRGLQLLFYSVGIGQISSEVPQNLSASRPQDRQFILSSKKLLLSDSGFYLCAWSVRQSNQPQHFGDGTRLSIL.

This chain joins TRBV6-5 and TRBJ1-4; D call uncertain. Germline loops: CDR1 MNHEY, CDR2 SVGAGI. This CDR3 region has 14 residues. V was trimmed by 0 bases and J by 3 bases, leaving 5 bases between them. CDR3 sequence: CASSYSPANEKLFF. The CDR3 nucleotides are TGTGCCAGCAGTTACTCCCCGGCTAATGAAAAACTGTTTTTT.

A single count supports this clone. The chain is built from TRBV11-3 and TRBJ2-3; 9 bases match TRBD2. Germline V gene data show CDR1 as SGHNT and CDR2 as YENEEA. Unmatched junction bases numbered 8, after V lost 5 bases and J lost 2 bases. The CDR3 spans 16 residues. The CDR3 nucleotides are TGTGCCAGCAGCCGTCTTAGCGGGAGACCCACAGATACGCAGTATTTT. This sequence encodes CASSRLSGRPTDTQYF.

The J gene is TRBJ1-1, the V gene TRBV28; D not certain. V was clipped by 1 base and J by 2 bases, with 5 bases between them. Germline V gene lookup returns CDR1 MDHEN and CDR2 SYDVKM. CDR3 length: 13 residues. In DNA form, the CDR3 reads TGTGCCAGCAGTTTATTCAGAAACACTGAAGCTTTCTTT. Encoded protein: CASSLFRNTEAFF.

The chain carries TRBV24-1 and TRBJ1-2; D unresolved. Trimming pared 1 base from V and 0 bases from J, leaving 5 bases between. The CDR3 runs 14 residues. From germline, CDR1 is KGHDR and CDR2 SFDVKD. The CDR3 region is CATSDLTANYGYTF. The CDR3 bases are TGTGCCACCAGTGATTTAACGGCTAACTATGGCTACACCTTC.

The table lists this clone with a count of one. The chain is built from TRBV27 and TRBJ2-1; 7 bases map to TRBD2. With V trimmed by 7 bases and J by 0 bases, 3 bases remained unmatched. CDR1 MNHEY and CDR2 SMNVEV come from the germline V gene (reference sequence). The CDR3 is 14 residues long. The CDR3 nucleotides read TGTGCCAGCACGGGCGGGAGCTCCTACAATGAGCAGTTCTTC. Translated, it gives CASTGGSSYNEQFF.

This clone was picked up one time. The chain recombines TRBV3-1 (or the pseudogene TRBV3-2) with TRBJ2-1, with D perhaps TRBD2 (5 bases). Germline V gene data show CDR1 as LGHDT and CDR2 as YNNKEL (reference sequence). Deletions cut 4 bases from V and 6 bases from J, with 25 bases between. The length of the CDR3 is 18 residues. The CDR3 DNA reads TGTGCCAGCAGCCCCTCCACGCCTGGACTGAGTTTTGTCAATGAGCAGTTCTTC. The encoded protein is CASSPSTPGLSFVNEQFF.

This chain joins TRBV9 and TRBJ2-1, with 10 nucleotides matching TRBD2. The ends lost 2 bases at V and 7 bases at J; junction bases unmatched: 3. The CDR3 totals 14 residues. The germline CDR1 and CDR2 sequences are SGDLS and YYNGEE. In nucleotides, the CDR3 is TGTGCCAGCAGCGTCCTAGCGGGAGTTAATGAGCAGTTCTTC. Translation gives CASSVLAGVNEQFF.

The chain is built from TRBV5-4 and TRBJ2-5; a possible D gene is TRBD1 (5 bases). The germline V gene encodes CDR1 SGHNT and CDR2 YYREEE (reference sequence). CDR3 length: 14 residues. Trimming left V 4 bases short and J 4 bases short, with 14 bases between. Here the CDR3 DNA reads TGTGCCAGCAGCCTGGCAGGGCTAGGAGAGACCCAGTACTTC. Encoded protein: CASSLAGLGETQYF. Drawing the rest from reference TRBV5-4 and TRBJ2-5, the complete variable domain is ETGVTQSPTHLIKTRGQQVTLRCSSQSGHNTVSWYQQALGQGPQFIFQYYREEENGRGNFPPRFSGLQFPNYSSELNVNALELDDSALYLCASSLAGLGETQYFGPGTRLLVL.

This rearrangement joins TRBV7-6 to TRBJ2-3; tentative D call: TRBD2 (5 bases). Germline V CDR1 and CDR2: SGHVS, FNYEAQ. CDR3 size: 12 residues. CDR3 sequence: CAVSGGTDTQYF. CDR3 nucleotide sequence: TGTGCTGTTTCCGGGGGCACAGATACGCAGTATTTT.

The gene calls are TRBV25-1 and TRBJ2-3, with D possibly matching TRBD1 (5 bases). Trimming shortened V by 6 bases and J by 0 bases, and 16 bases separated the two germline ends. This CDR3 spans 16 amino acids. Germline assignment: CDR1 MGHDK and CDR2 SYGVNS. CDR3 sequence reads: CASREGQGLSTDTQYF. The CDR3 DNA reads as TGTGCCAGCAGGGAAGGGCAGGGTCTGAGCACAGATACGCAGTATTTT.

The J gene is TRBJ1-4, the V gene TRBV2; the D is unclear. Per the germline V gene, CDR1 is SNHLY and CDR2 is FYNNEI. Trimming removed 6 bases at V and 6 bases at J, with 11 bases between. This CDR3 region has 13 residues. The CDR3 protein is CASSGPGHEKLFF. The CDR3 nucleotides read TGTGCCAGCAGCGGTCCAGGCCATGAAAAACTGTTTTTT.

The rearrangement joins TRBV5-1 to TRBJ2-1, with D perhaps matching TRBD2 (6 bases). Trimming cost V 0 bases and J 6 bases, with 19 bases left between them. Germline V gene sequence: CDR1 SGHRS, CDR2 YFSETQ. The CDR3 spans 17 residues. The CDR3 region has the DNA TGCGCCAGCAGCTTGGAGGTCGGGGGATCTCCTCGCAATGAGCAGTTCTTC. This codes for CASSLEVGGSPRNEQFF.

The rearrangement links TRBV12-3 or TRBV12-4 to TRBJ2-1; the D is unclear. V shed 5 bases and J shed 6 bases, with 11 bases lying between them. CDR3 length equals 13 residues. The CDR3 loop is CASSMLVSNEQFF. CDR3 DNA sequence: TGTGCCAGCAGTATGCTAGTGTCCAATGAGCAGTTCTTC.

The chain couples TRBV7-2 to TRBJ1-4; 7 bases are shared with TRBD1. Per the germline V gene, CDR1 is SGHTA and CDR2 is FQGNSA. J lost 6 bases, V lost 2 bases, and 3 bases had no gene match. This CDR3 contains 14 residues. CDR3 sequence reads: CASSLYRGYEKLFF. Here the CDR3 DNA reads TGTGCCAGCAGCTTATACAGGGGTTATGAAAAACTGTTTTTT. The complete variable domain, with remaining parts taken from reference TRBV7-2 and TRBJ1-4, reads GAGVSQSPSNKVTEKGKDVELRCDPISGHTALYWYRQSLGQGLEFLIYFQGNSAPDKSGLPSDRFSAERTGGSVSTLTIQRTQQEDSAVYLCASSLYRGYEKLFFGSGTQLSVL.